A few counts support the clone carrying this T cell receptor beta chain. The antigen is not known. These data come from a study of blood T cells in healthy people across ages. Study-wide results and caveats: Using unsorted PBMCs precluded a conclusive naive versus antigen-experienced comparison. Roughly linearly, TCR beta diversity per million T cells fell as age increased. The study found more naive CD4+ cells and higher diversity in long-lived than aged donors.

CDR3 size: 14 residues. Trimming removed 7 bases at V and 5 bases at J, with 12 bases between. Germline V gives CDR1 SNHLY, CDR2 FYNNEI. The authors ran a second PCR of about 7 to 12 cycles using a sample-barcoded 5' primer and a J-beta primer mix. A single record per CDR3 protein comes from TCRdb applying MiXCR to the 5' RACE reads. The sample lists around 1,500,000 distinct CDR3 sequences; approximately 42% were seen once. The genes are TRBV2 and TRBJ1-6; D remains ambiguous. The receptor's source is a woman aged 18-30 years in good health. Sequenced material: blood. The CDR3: CASTFEWDNSPLHF. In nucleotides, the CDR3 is TGTGCCAGCACCTTCGAATGGGATAATTCACCCCTCCACTTT.